This passage covers 25 T cell receptor beta chains from one sample sequenced in a study of T cell responses to AZD1222 COVID-19 vaccine. Libraries were prepared by immunoSEQ multiplex PCR; TCRdb keeps only in-frame clonotypes and omits some of them. The sample consists of some 140,000 clones, approximately 93% of them appearing once. The sample here was peripheral blood, taken on day 0 of AZD1222 vaccination. Receptor source: an adult in good health.

This clone has only one observation. V usage is TRBV13 and J usage is TRBJ2-7; 10 positions match TRBD1. This CDR3 spans 14 amino acids. V gave up 1 base and J gave up 8 bases; unmatched junction bases: 5. The germline V gene encodes CDR1 PRHDT and CDR2 FYEKMQ (reference sequence). This CDR3 is CASSLVGTGEKQYF. DNA of the CDR3: TGTGCCAGCAGCTTAGTTGGGACAGGGGAAAAGCAGTACTTC.

The rearrangement links TRBV7-9 to TRBJ1-2; D not certain. From germline, CDR1 is SEHNR and CDR2 FQNEAQ (reference sequence). There are 13 residues in the CDR3. V gave up 4 bases and J gave up 8 bases, with 14 bases separating them. The CDR3 nucleotides read TGTGCCAGCAGCTCCGATTTGGCCTTGGGCTACACCTTC. This codes for CASSSDLALGYTF.

The chain recombines TRBV2 with TRBJ1-5; tentatively, D is TRBD1 (6 bases). V dropped 0 bases and J dropped 7 bases, with 13 bases sitting between them. Germline V CDR1 and CDR2: SNHLY, FYNNEI. The CDR3 length is 15 residues. As DNA, the CDR3 is TGTGCCAGCAGTGAAGCTGGGGGGGGCACCCAGCCCCAGCATTTT. It specifies CASSEAGGGTQPQHF.

This sequence joins TRBV11-2 and TRBJ1-5; D is uncertain. This CDR3 region has 15 residues. V was cut by 1 base and J by 0 bases, with 7 bases left in between. Per the germline V gene, CDR1 is SGHAT and CDR2 is FQNNGV. CDR3 nucleotides: TGTGCCAGCAGCTTAGGGGGTTATAGCAATCAGCCCCAGCATTTT. It yields the protein CASSLGGYSNQPQHF.

The rearrangement uses TRBV18 and TRBJ1-3; 8 bases map to TRBD1. J lost 0 bases, V lost 3 bases, and 10 bases had no gene match. The germline gives CDR1 KGHSH, CDR2 LQKENI. This CDR3 has 18 amino acids. The CDR3 region is CASSPTRGLPSSGNTIYF. The CDR3 DNA follows: TGTGCCAGCTCACCCACCAGGGGGCTCCCGTCCTCTGGAAACACCATATATTTT.

In this sample, this clone turned up a few times. This chain uses TRBV6-4 with TRBJ2-3, with 7 positions matching TRBD2. CDR1 is MRHNA and CDR2 is SNTAGT in the germline V gene. The CDR3 length is 15 residues. J was trimmed by 4 bases and V by 0 bases; bases with no gene match: 4. The CDR3 here is CASSDSASGADTQYF. CDR3 DNA sequence: TGTGCCAGCAGTGACTCAGCTAGCGGCGCAGATACGCAGTATTTT.

This clone was observed a single time. V is TRBV5-6 and J is TRBJ1-1; TRBD1 matches 9 bases. From germline, CDR1 is SGHDT and CDR2 YYEEEE. The CDR3 covers 17 residues. V was clipped by 2 bases and J by 1 base; unmatched bases: 9. DNA of the CDR3: TGTGCCAGCAGCTTAGCTGGACAGGGGTCCTGGAACACTGAAGCTTTCTTT. Translating it yields CASSLAGQGSWNTEAFF.

This chain links TRBV28 with TRBJ2-7; D unclear. Germline assignment: CDR1 MDHEN and CDR2 SYDVKM. The V and J ends lost 6 bases and 3 bases respectively, with 6 bases between them. The CDR3 extends over 11 amino acids. CDR3 in DNA: TGTGCCAGCAGCCCTTACTACGAGCAGTACTTC. The encoded protein is CASSPYYEQYF.

The chain combines TRBV2 with TRBJ2-2; TRBD1 matches 11 bases. Unmatched junction bases numbered 5, after V lost 4 bases and J lost 7 bases. This CDR3 has 15 residues. Germline-derived CDR1 and CDR2 are SNHLY and FYNNEI. The CDR3 region has the DNA TGTGCCAGCAGTGGGGACAGGGGGTTTGGCGGGGAGCTGTTTTTT. This codes for CASSGDRGFGGELFF.

This clone was seen a single time. The chain recombines TRBV6-1 with TRBJ1-6, with D possibly being TRBD1 (6 bases). Germline V gene sequence: CDR1 MNHNS, CDR2 SASEGT. Trimming took 2 bases from V and 7 from J, leaving 12 bases between them. This CDR3 comprises 15 residues. CDR3 amino acids: CASSESRQGNSPLHF. Written as DNA, the CDR3 is TGTGCCAGCAGTGAATCTAGGCAGGGGAATTCACCCCTCCACTTT.

This chain joins TRBV7-9 and TRBJ2-7; 7 bases fit TRBD1. In germline, CDR1 is SEHNR, CDR2 FQNEAQ (reference sequence). CDR3 size: 13 residues. Losses at the gene ends were 5 bases for V and 2 bases for J; bases not matched to a gene: 3. The CDR3 sequence: CASSRTGPYEQYF. The CDR3 DNA reads as TGTGCCAGCAGCAGGACAGGACCCTACGAGCAGTACTTC.

The chain employs TRBV21-1 and TRBJ2-3; the table's D gene call, TRBD2, was not cross checked with the DNA. TRBV21-1 is described as a pseudogene. This CDR3 region has 16 residues. The DNA for the CDR3 is TGTGCCAGCAGCAAACACACTAGCCACGACACAGATACGCAGTATTTT. Translation: CASSKHTSHDTDTQYF.

The chain joins TRBV12-3 or TRBV12-4 to TRBJ1-1; D uncertain. This CDR3 comprises 11 residues. V lost 1 base, J lost 3 bases, and 0 bases lay in between. The CDR3 DNA sequence: TGTGCCAGCAGTTTAGACACTGAAGCTTTCTTT. It encodes CASSLDTEAFF.

Remarks on this clone: At one boundary the junction diverges from the germline segment, which might be a read error. The gene calls are TRBV27 and TRBJ2-6, with a possible D match to TRBD1 (5 bases). This CDR3 comprises 16 residues. The germline V gene encodes CDR1 MNHEY and CDR2 SMNVEV (reference sequence). The CDR3 here is CASSLQGPSRANVLTF. CDR3 nucleotides: TGTGCCAGCAGTTTGCAGGGCCCCTCTAGGGCCAACGTCCTGACTTTC.

The sample holds one count of this clone. The chain carries TRBV7-7 and TRBJ2-3; D uncertain. This CDR3 spans 15 amino acids. The germline V gene has CDR1 SSHAT and CDR2 FNYEAQ (reference sequence). Trimming took 4 bases from V and 4 from J, leaving 15 bases between them. This CDR3 is CASSWGMNPADTQYF. Written as DNA, the CDR3 is TGTGCCAGCAGCTGGGGAATGAATCCGGCAGATACGCAGTATTTT.

This clone occurred once. The chain carries TRBV7-8 and TRBJ1-3; D is unresolved. The CDR3 runs 13 residues. The germline V and J ends were trimmed by 5 bases and 5 bases, with 10 bases remaining between them. Germline assignment: CDR1 SGHVS and CDR2 FQNEAQ. CDR3 amino acids: CASSLHLRNTIYF. Here the CDR3 DNA reads TGTGCCAGCAGCCTCCATCTCCGAAACACCATATATTTT.

The rearrangement links TRBV5-1 to TRBJ1-2; no clear D. V was cut by 0 bases and J by 7 bases, with 13 bases left in between. This CDR3 contains 14 residues. Germline CDR1 is SGHRS and CDR2 is YFSETQ. The CDR3 reads CASSLAEGRGGYTF. The CDR3, as DNA: TGCGCCAGCAGCTTGGCCGAGGGTCGGGGTGGCTACACCTTC. The whole variable domain, remainder taken from reference TRBV5-1 and TRBJ1-2, is KAGVTQTPRYLIKTRGQQVTLSCSPISGHRSVSWYQQTPGQGLQFLFEYFSETQRNKGNFPGRFSGRQFSNSRSEMNVSTLELGDSALYLCASSLAEGRGGYTFGSGTRLTVV.

The chain employs TRBV4-2 and TRBJ1-3; TRBD1 matches at 7 bases. Trimming cost V 0 bases and J 3 bases; bases outside gene matches: 8. This CDR3 spans 17 amino acids. Germline V lookup: CDR1 LGHNA, CDR2 YNFKEQ. The CDR3 region is CASSQDVEGALGNTIYF. In DNA form, the CDR3 reads TGTGCCAGCAGCCAAGATGTAGAGGGGGCGCTTGGAAACACCATATATTTT.

The rearrangement uses TRBV6-6 and TRBJ1-1; D might be TRBD1 (6 bases). Germline V gives CDR1 MNHNY, CDR2 SVGAGI (reference sequence). The V end lost 5 bases, the J end lost 5 bases, and 15 bases lay between the germline ends. The CDR3 is made up of 14 amino acids. The CDR3 sequence is CASSGQQGRTEAFF. CDR3 bases: TGTGCCAGCAGTGGGCAACAGGGCAGAACTGAAGCTTTCTTT.

The chain is built from TRBV30 and TRBJ1-1; D is unresolved. Trimming stripped 4 bases from V and 4 bases from J, with 13 bases between. The CDR3 sequence is 13 residues long. Per germline, CDR1 GTSNPN and CDR2 SVGIG (reference sequence). The CDR3 region has the DNA TGTGCCTGGATAGTTCGGACCTTCACTGAAGCTTTCTTT. Translated, it gives CAWIVRTFTEAFF.

The genes are TRBV6-5 and TRBJ2-7, with D tentatively TRBD2 (7 bases). Germline V gene sequence: CDR1 MNHEY, CDR2 SVGAGI. V lost 7 bases to trimming and J lost 12 bases, with 25 bases between them. The CDR3 extends over 14 amino acids. Here the CDR3 DNA reads TGTGCCAGCACTCCCCGAGGGGGGGTCGTCGCAAGGTACTTC. Protein sequence: CASTPRGGVVARYF.

The chain is built from TRBV5-1 and TRBJ2-3; 10 bases are shared with TRBD2. V gave up 0 bases and J gave up 4 bases; unmatched junction bases: 5. The CDR3 is 16 amino acids. In germline, CDR1 is SGHRS, CDR2 YFSETQ. CDR3 in amino acids: CASSLDGSGRSDTQYF. DNA for the CDR3: TGCGCCAGCAGCTTGGACGGTAGCGGGAGGTCAGATACGCAGTATTTT.

The CDR3 protein is CAITNWTPLSAGELFF. The DNA for the CDR3 is TGTGCCATCACCAATTGGACTCCTTTGAGCGCCGGGGAGCTGTTTTTT. The rearrangement links TRBV10-3 to TRBJ2-2, with D possibly being TRBD2 (5 bases). Trimming took 7 bases from V and 6 from J, leaving 21 bases between them. CDR3 size: 16 residues. The germline V gene encodes CDR1 ENHRY and CDR2 SYGVKD.

Here the CDR3 reads CASSYGIQGDGYTF. The CDR3 nucleotides read TGTGCCAGCAGCTATGGCATCCAGGGCGATGGCTACACCTTC. The chain combines TRBV5-8 with TRBJ1-2; maybe TRBD1 (5 bases). The V gene's germline CDR1 is SGHTS and CDR2 YDEGEE. Trimming shortened V by 3 bases and J by 6 bases, and 15 bases separated the two germline ends. The CDR3 loop spans 14 amino acids.

This chain connects TRBV29-1 to TRBJ2-3; D is unresolved. Trimming removed 4 bases at V and 0 bases at J, with 8 bases between. The germline V gene encodes CDR1 SQVTM and CDR2 ANQGSEA. The CDR3 length is 13 residues. CDR3 coding DNA: TGCAGCGTTGTTGTCGGGAGCACAGATACGCAGTATTTT. Protein: CSVVVGSTDTQYF.